These 29 T cell receptor beta chains came from one sample sequenced in a study of T cell responses to AZD1222 COVID-19 vaccine. Sequenced by immunoSEQ multiplex PCR; TCRdb stores in-frame clones only, minus some. The sample consists of 70,000 to 95,000 clones, around 90% of them appearing once. Source: peripheral blood, taken 28 days after the second AZD1222 dose. Source of these receptors: an adult who received the AZD1222 COVID-19 vaccine.

V and J are TRBV3-1 (or the pseudogene TRBV3-2) and TRBJ2-1; D call uncertain. The germline CDR1 and CDR2 sequences are LGHDT and YNNKEL (reference sequence). This CDR3 is built from 11 residues. Trimming took 7 bases from V and 3 from J, leaving 4 bases between them. CDR3 residues: CASTRYNEQFF. The CDR3 DNA is TGTGCCAGCACCCGCTACAATGAGCAGTTCTTC.

This chain links TRBV9 with TRBJ1-4, with a possible D match to TRBD1 (5 bases). The CDR3 has 16 residues. Germline-derived CDR1 and CDR2 are SGDLS and YYNGEE. The germline V and J ends were trimmed by 0 bases and 4 bases, with 13 bases remaining between them. This CDR3 reads CASSVGMTAINEKLFF. The CDR3, as DNA: TGTGCCAGCAGCGTAGGTATGACAGCTATTAATGAAAAACTGTTTTTT.

The chain is built from TRBV18 and TRBJ2-7; 11 bases fit TRBD2. CDR1 and CDR2 (germline): KGHSH, LQKENI. The V and J ends lost 3 bases and 2 bases, in that order; junction bases with no gene match: 3. The CDR3 is made up of 15 amino acids. This CDR3 is CASSPTSGRTYEQYF. The CDR3 DNA sequence: TGTGCCAGCTCACCCACTAGCGGGAGAACCTACGAGCAGTACTTC.

CDR3 residues: CASRGGSTDTQYF. For the CDR3, the DNA is TGTGCCAGCAGGGGGGGAAGCACAGATACGCAGTATTTT. The chain uses TRBV11-3 and TRBJ2-3; a weak D match, TRBD2 (6 bases). Per the germline V gene, CDR1 is SGHNT and CDR2 is YENEEA. Trimming pared 6 bases from V and 0 bases from J, leaving 7 bases between. CDR3 length: 13 residues. The full variable domain, completed using reference TRBV11-3 and TRBJ2-3, is EAGVVQSPRYKIIEKKQPVAFWCNPISGHNTLYWYLQNLGQGPELLIRYENEEAVDDSQLPKDRFSAERLKGVDSTLKIQPAELGDSAVYLCASRGGSTDTQYFGPGTRLTVL.

This chain joins TRBV9 and TRBJ2-7; D ambiguous. V lost 4 bases and J 0 bases, leaving 8 bases between the germline ends. Germline CDR1 is SGDLS and CDR2 is YYNGEE. The CDR3 totals 13 residues. The chain's CDR3 is CASSTPPSYEQYF. CDR3 in DNA: TGTGCCAGCAGCACCCCTCCCTCCTACGAGCAGTACTTC.

This chain uses TRBV21-1 with TRBJ2-5; the D call TRBD2 from the table was never checked on the DNA. TRBV21-1 is listed as a pseudogene. The CDR3 is 15 residues long. CDR3 coding DNA: TGTGCCAGCAGCCTACGGACTAGCTCCCCGGGGACCCAGTACTTC. Protein product: CASSLRTSSPGTQYF.

The rearrangement links TRBV6-5 to TRBJ2-7; D not resolved. From germline, CDR1 is MNHEY and CDR2 SVGAGI. The CDR3 consists of 14 residues. Trimming shortened V by 5 bases and J by 2 bases, and 13 bases separated the two germline ends. CDR3 sequence: CASSLTQSTYEQYF. Here the CDR3 DNA reads TGTGCCAGCAGTCTTACACAGTCCACCTACGAGCAGTACTTC.

The chain has TRBV20-1 and TRBJ1-6; the D gene is possibly TRBD1 (5 bases). In germline, CDR1 is DFQATT, CDR2 SNEGSKA (reference sequence). This CDR3 comprises 15 residues. V lost 3 bases to trimming and J lost 6 bases, with 15 bases between them. CDR3 sequence reads: CSASPREGSNSPLHF. In DNA, the CDR3 is TGCAGTGCTAGTCCCAGGGAAGGATCTAATTCACCCCTCCACTTT.

The chain employs TRBV5-1 and TRBJ2-5; D might be TRBD1 (6 bases). The ends were cut back, 4 bases at V and 3 bases at J, with 13 bases in the middle. This CDR3 contains 14 residues. Germline V gives CDR1 SGHRS, CDR2 YFSETQ. The CDR3 here is CASSPTGSEETQYF. As DNA, the CDR3 is TGCGCCAGCAGCCCAACAGGGAGTGAAGAGACCCAGTACTTC.

This clone was seen once. The V call is TRBV7-2, the J call TRBJ2-3; D is perhaps TRBD1 (6 bases). CDR3 size: 15 residues. V was shortened by 1 base and J by 6 bases, with 14 bases between the two germline ends. Germline V gene lookup returns CDR1 SGHTA and CDR2 FQGNSA. The CDR3 here is CASSLVAGVYDTQYF. CDR3 nucleotide sequence: TGTGCCAGCAGCTTAGTGGCAGGGGTTTACGATACGCAGTATTTT.

Only one count was recorded for this clone. The chain joins TRBV2 to TRBJ1-5; 7 bases match TRBD1. Germline CDR1 SNHLY, CDR2 FYNNEI. V gave up 6 bases and J gave up 0 bases; unmatched junction bases: 5. CDR3 size: 15 residues. CDR3 sequence (DNA): TGTGCCAGCAGAGACAGGGCATATAGCAATCAGCCCCAGCATTTT. Translated, it gives CASRDRAYSNQPQHF. Full variable domain (rest looked up from reference TRBV2 and TRBJ1-5): EPEVTQTPSHQVTQMGQEVILRCVPISNHLYFYWYRQILGQKVEFLVSFYNNEISEKSEIFDDQFSVERPDGSNFTLKIRSTKLEDSAMYFCASRDRAYSNQPQHFGDGTRLSIL.

Here the CDR3 DNA reads TGTGCCAGCATGCCGTTCACCCCTAATGAAAAACTGTTTTTT. It encodes CASMPFTPNEKLFF. This chain joins TRBV28 and TRBJ1-4; D gene unclear. The CDR3 is made up of 14 amino acids. CDR1 MDHEN and CDR2 SYDVKM come from the germline V gene. V dropped 7 bases and J dropped 3 bases, with 12 bases sitting between them.

The chain links TRBV7-2 to TRBJ2-3, with TRBD2 as a possible D gene (6 bases). Trimming shortened V by 5 bases and J by 2 bases, and 11 bases separated the two germline ends. This CDR3 comprises 14 residues. Germline lookup yields CDR1 SGHTA and CDR2 FQGNSA. Written as DNA, the CDR3 is TGTGCCAGCAGCCTTCGGGACTTCACAGATACGCAGTATTTT. Its protein is CASSLRDFTDTQYF.

V gene TRBV21-1 combines with J gene TRBJ1-6; the table names TRBD1, a call not compared with the DNA. TRBV21-1 constitutes a pseudogene. This CDR3 spans 15 amino acids. The CDR3 protein is CASSKGPRGISPLHF. CDR3 DNA: TGTGCCAGCAGCAAAGGCCCGAGGGGGATTTCACCCCTCCACTTT.

The genes are TRBV4-1 and TRBJ2-1, with 8 bases fitting TRBD2. V was pared by 1 base and J by 4 bases, with 12 bases of the junction left unmatched. Germline V lookup: CDR1 MGHRA, CDR2 YSYEKL. This CDR3 comprises 18 residues. The CDR3 protein is CASSQVDMGIAGYNEQFF. The CDR3 region has the DNA TGCGCCAGCAGCCAAGTCGATATGGGGATAGCGGGATACAATGAGCAGTTCTTC.

The V and J genes are TRBV29-1 and TRBJ2-1; D possibly uses TRBD1 or TRBD2 (5 bases each). Looked up from germline, CDR1 is SQVTM and CDR2 is ANQGSEA. The V end lost 4 bases, the J end lost 5 bases, and 12 bases lay between the germline ends. This CDR3 contains 13 residues. The CDR3 region is CSVVGRDDNEQFF. DNA of the CDR3: TGCAGCGTTGTCGGCAGGGACGACAATGAGCAGTTCTTC.

The chain recombines TRBV19 with TRBJ1-1; D call uncertain. CDR3 length: 14 residues. With 4 bases removed from V and 4 bases from J, the gap between germline ends came to 13 bases. Per the germline V gene, CDR1 is LNHDA and CDR2 is SQIVND (reference sequence). The DNA for the CDR3 is TGTGCCAGTAGTAACGGGGTTTTTAGCACTGAAGCTTTCTTT. Residues: CASSNGVFSTEAFF.

This clone has only a few counts. The chain links TRBV29-1 to TRBJ2-5; 10 bases match TRBD2. Germline V lookup: CDR1 SQVTM, CDR2 ANQGSEA. The CDR3 loop spans 13 amino acids. J gave up 4 bases and V 7 bases, and 6 bases lay outside the gene matches. CDR3 sequence reads: CSAIRLAGETQYF. The CDR3 DNA is TGCAGCGCCATCCGACTAGCGGGAGAGACCCAGTACTTC.

The chain links TRBV9 to TRBJ2-3; D ambiguous. Between the trimmed V and J ends, which lost 7 bases and 5 bases, there was a span of 5 bases. Germline V gene sequence: CDR1 SGDLS, CDR2 YYNGEE. The CDR3 covers 10 residues. The CDR3 loop is CASEGDTQYF. The CDR3 DNA follows: TGTGCCAGCGAAGGAGATACGCAGTATTTT. Supplemented by reference TRBV9 and TRBJ2-3, the full variable domain reads DSGVTQTPKHLITATGQRVTLRCSPRSGDLSVYWYQQSLDQGLQFLIQYYNGEERAKGNILERFSAQQFPDLHSELNLSSLELGDSALYFCASEGDTQYFGPGTRLTVL.

This clone was seen once. The rearrangement uses TRBV5-1 and TRBJ2-1; a possible D gene is TRBD2 (6 bases). The CDR3 totals 14 residues. Per germline, CDR1 SGHRS and CDR2 YFSETQ. Trimming removed 2 bases from V and 7 bases from J, with 13 bases in between. The CDR3 nucleotides read TGCGCCAGCAGCTTCGGGACTCCGGGTAATGAGCAGTTCTTC. Encoded protein: CASSFGTPGNEQFF.

V and J are TRBV29-1 and TRBJ2-7; 9 nucleotides align to TRBD1. Germline-derived CDR1 and CDR2 are SQVTM and ANQGSEA. CDR3 size: 12 residues. Trimming took 6 bases from V and 2 from J; bases not matched to a gene: 2. CDR3 DNA sequence: TGCAGCGTCCGACAGGGGGCCTACGAGCAGTACTTC. Protein: CSVRQGAYEQYF.

V usage is TRBV5-5 and J usage is TRBJ2-5; 13 nucleotides agree with TRBD2. With V trimmed by 0 bases and J by 3 bases, 2 bases remained unmatched. Germline CDR1 is SGHKS and CDR2 is YYEKEE (reference sequence). The CDR3 covers 16 residues. The CDR3 spells CASSLGGLAGKETQYF. CDR3 sequence (DNA): TGTGCCAGCAGCTTGGGGGGACTAGCGGGGAAAGAGACCCAGTACTTC.

The rearrangement uses TRBV12-3 or TRBV12-4 and TRBJ2-1; 10 nucleotides agree with TRBD2. V shed 5 bases, J shed 12 bases, and the junction held 7 bases outside the gene matches. This CDR3 is 13 amino acids long. The CDR3 loop is CASSRLAGEGQFF. In DNA form, the CDR3 reads TGTGCCAGCAGTCGACTAGCGGGCGAGGGGCAGTTCTTC.

Written as DNA, the CDR3 is TGTGCCAGCAGTTATTTTAGGCAGGGGGCCGGGTATGGCTACACCTTC. Translating it yields CASSYFRQGAGYGYTF. V gene TRBV6-5 combines with J gene TRBJ1-2; 8 bases map to TRBD1. The V gene end was trimmed by 3 bases and the J gene end by 5 bases; junction bases not matched to a gene: 11. Per the germline V gene, CDR1 is MNHEY and CDR2 is SVGAGI. This CDR3 is built from 16 residues.

The chain employs TRBV18 and TRBJ1-3; D not certain. Trimming took off 3 bases at V and 0 bases at J, with 9 bases between the two ends. CDR3 length: 15 residues. The germline V gene has CDR1 KGHSH and CDR2 LQKENI. In DNA form, the CDR3 reads TGTGCCAGCTCACCCTCAGGTCACTCTGGAAACACCATATATTTT. Translating gives CASSPSGHSGNTIYF.

This chain joins TRBV5-6 and TRBJ1-2; 7 bases are shared with TRBD1. V lost 4 bases, J lost 5 bases, and 2 bases stayed unmatched. CDR3 length: 12 residues. Germline CDR1 and CDR2: SGHDT and YYEEEE. The DNA for the CDR3 is TGTGCCAGCAGCGCGGGACAGTATGGCTACACCTTC. Amino acid sequence: CASSAGQYGYTF. Full variable domain (outside the CDR3, taken from reference TRBV5-6 and TRBJ1-2): DAGVTQSPTHLIKTRGQQVTLRCSPKSGHDTVSWYQQALGQGPQFIFQYYEEEERQRGNFPDRFSGHQFPNYSSELNVNALLLGDSALYLCASSAGQYGYTFGSGTRLTVV.

The chain recombines TRBV4-1 with TRBJ2-7; no clear D gene. Between the trimmed V and J ends, which lost 0 bases and 2 bases, there was a span of 14 bases. Germline V gene lookup returns CDR1 MGHRA and CDR2 YSYEKL. This CDR3 is built from 16 residues. The CDR3 reads CASSQDGSANTYEQYF. Here the CDR3 DNA reads TGCGCCAGCAGCCAAGATGGATCAGCTAACACCTACGAGCAGTACTTC.

The chain employs TRBV5-1 and TRBJ2-1, with 7 bases lining up with TRBD2. Germline V CDR1 and CDR2: SGHRS, YFSETQ. Germline trimming cut 0 bases from V and 4 bases from J; bases unmatched to any gene: 7. The CDR3 totals 16 residues. CDR3 sequence: CASSLEPAGQYNEQFF. Written as DNA, the CDR3 is TGCGCCAGCAGCTTGGAGCCAGCGGGGCAGTACAATGAGCAGTTCTTC.

The V call is TRBV7-6, the J call TRBJ2-7; 7 bases fit TRBD1. The CDR3 spans 15 residues. Germline trimming cut 5 bases from V and 1 base from J; bases unmatched to any gene: 8. Germline-derived CDR1 and CDR2 are SGHVS and FNYEAQ. The CDR3 sequence is CASSLGQALSYEQYF. CDR3 nucleotide sequence: TGTGCCAGCAGCCTAGGACAGGCATTATCCTACGAGCAGTACTTC.